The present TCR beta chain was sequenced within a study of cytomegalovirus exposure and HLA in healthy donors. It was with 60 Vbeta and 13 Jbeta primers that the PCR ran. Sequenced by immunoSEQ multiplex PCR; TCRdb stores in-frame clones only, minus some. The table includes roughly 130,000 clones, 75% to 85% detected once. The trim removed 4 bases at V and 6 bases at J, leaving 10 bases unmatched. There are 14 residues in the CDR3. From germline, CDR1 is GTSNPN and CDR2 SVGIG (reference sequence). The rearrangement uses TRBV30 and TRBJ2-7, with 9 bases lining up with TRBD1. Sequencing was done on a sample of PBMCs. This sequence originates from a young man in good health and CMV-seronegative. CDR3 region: CAWNVWTGDFEQYF. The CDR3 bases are TGTGCCTGGAATGTATGGACAGGGGACTTCGAGCAGTACTTC. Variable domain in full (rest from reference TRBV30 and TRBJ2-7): SQTIHQWPATLVQPVGSPLSLECTVEGTSNPNLYWYRQAAGRGLQLLFYSVGIGQISSEVPQNLSASRPQDRQFILSSKKLLLSDSGFYLCAWNVWTGDFEQYFGPGTRLTVT.